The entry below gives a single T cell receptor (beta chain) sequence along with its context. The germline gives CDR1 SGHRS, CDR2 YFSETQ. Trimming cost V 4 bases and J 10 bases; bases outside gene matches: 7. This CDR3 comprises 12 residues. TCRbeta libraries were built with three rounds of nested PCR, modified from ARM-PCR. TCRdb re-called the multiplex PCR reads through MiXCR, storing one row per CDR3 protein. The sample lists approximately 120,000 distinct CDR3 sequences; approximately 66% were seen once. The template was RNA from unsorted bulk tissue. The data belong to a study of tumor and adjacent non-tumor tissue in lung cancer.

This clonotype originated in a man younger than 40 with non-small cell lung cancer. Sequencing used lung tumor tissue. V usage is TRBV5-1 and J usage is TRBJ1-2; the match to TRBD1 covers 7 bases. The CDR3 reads CASSVDRDDYTF. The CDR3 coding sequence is TGCGCCAGCAGCGTAGACAGGGACGACTACACCTTC.